This T cell receptor beta chain was captured in a study of T cell responses to AZD1222 COVID-19 vaccine. By share, this clone ranks as medium-sized. No antigen is known for it. Overall study findings and caveats: The donor group comprised mostly white British people and more females; the analysis possibly underestimated clonal diversity. Receipt of two AZD1222 doses was followed by a rise in Spike-specific TCR breadth and depth. Recipients of AZD1222 seropositive at baseline numbered only five or six. Mapped onto spike, vaccine-associated CD4 TCRs spanned it and were dominant at 160-218 and 743-854.

The data were produced by immunoSEQ multiplex PCR, yet TCRdb's version contains in-frame clones alone and is incomplete. The data contain around 170,000 clones, more than 75% of them seen just once; the ten biggest clones take up 0.99%. The CDR3 covers 13 residues. V was clipped by 6 bases and J by 9 bases; unmatched bases: 10. CDR1 is MNHEY and CDR2 is SMNVEV in the germline V gene (reference sequence). The sequence came from an adult in good health. The V call is TRBV27, the J call TRBJ1-2; 7 bases agree with TRBD1. Source: peripheral blood, taken on day 0 of AZD1222 vaccination. This CDR3 reads CASRRNTGERYTF. The DNA for the CDR3 is TGTGCCAGCAGGCGAAATACAGGGGAACGCTACACCTTC.